A single sample is the source of the 17 T cell receptor beta chains below, sequenced in a study of T-cell memory formation after mild COVID-19. TCRdb re-called the 5' RACE reads with MiXCR, one entry per CDR3 protein. The sample has under 450,000 distinct CDR3 sequences; around 14% are singletons. Sequencing used PBMCs or a T cell subset sorted from them (not recorded which). The receptor set was obtained from a man aged 18 to 35 who had mild COVID-19 (a few samples of this study predate the infection). Cell type and time point are not known.

The CDR3 nucleotides read TGTGCCAGCAGCTTAGACGGGGGGGCCACAGATACGCAGTATTTT. Protein sequence: CASSLDGGATDTQYF. The chain is built from TRBV7-8 and TRBJ2-3; 8 bases fit TRBD2. Germline V CDR1 and CDR2: SGHVS, FQNEAQ. This CDR3 is built from 15 residues. J was trimmed by 2 bases and V by 1 base; bases with no gene match: 2.

The chain employs TRBV6-2 or TRBV6-3 and TRBJ2-2; 7 nucleotides line up with TRBD1. V trimming: 6 bases; J trimming: 5 bases; junction bases outside the gene matches: 9. Germline lookup yields CDR1 MNHEY and CDR2 SVGEGT. The CDR3 contains 15 residues. The CDR3 loop reads CASRQTGRDTGELFF. In nucleotides, the CDR3 is TGTGCCAGCAGGCAGACAGGGAGAGATACCGGGGAGCTGTTTTTT.

The chain joins TRBV19 to TRBJ2-1; the D call may be TRBD1 or TRBD2 (5 bases each). Germline CDR1 reads LNHDA; CDR2 reads SQIVND (reference sequence). V shed 5 bases and J shed 16 bases, with 21 bases lying between them. This CDR3 has 13 amino acids. CDR3 nucleotides: TGTGCCAGTAGTGTCCGAGTCCCCGGGGCAAGCTTCTTC. It encodes CASSVRVPGASFF. The full variable domain, completed using reference TRBV19 and TRBJ2-1, is DGGITQSPKYLFRKEGQNVTLSCEQNLNHDAMYWYRQDPGQGLRLIYYSQIVNDFQKGDIAEGYSVSREKKESFPLTVTSAQKNPTAFYLCASSVRVPGASFFGPGTRLTVL.

This clonotype was counted a few times. The V and J genes are TRBV24-1 and TRBJ2-3; no definite D call. Deletions cut 3 bases from V and 2 bases from J, with 5 bases between. The V gene's germline CDR1 is KGHDR and CDR2 SFDVKD. This CDR3 contains 13 residues. In DNA form, the CDR3 reads TGTGCCACCAGTGATGGTGACACAGATACGCAGTATTTT. It codes for CATSDGDTDTQYF.

The chain recombines TRBV4-3 with TRBJ2-3, with D tentatively TRBD1 (6 bases). This CDR3 is 14 amino acids long. Germline V gene sequence: CDR1 LGHNA, CDR2 YSLEER. V lost 0 bases and J 9 bases, leaving 13 bases between the germline ends. The chain's CDR3 is CASSQDKGHLTQYF. In DNA form, the CDR3 reads TGCGCCAGCAGCCAAGACAAGGGACATCTAACGCAGTATTTT.

The chain recombines TRBV7-9 with TRBJ1-1, with D maybe TRBD1 (6 bases). Germline V gene lookup returns CDR1 SEHNR and CDR2 FQNEAQ (reference sequence). This CDR3 spans 13 amino acids. V was pared by 4 bases and J by 3 bases, with 9 bases between. The CDR3 sequence: CASSYPGDTEAFF. CDR3 DNA: TGTGCCAGCAGCTACCCAGGGGACACTGAAGCTTTCTTT.

This clonotype was counted between two and nine times. The chain uses TRBV20-1 and TRBJ1-3, with D possibly TRBD1 on 5 matching bases. The germline CDR1 and CDR2 sequences are DFQATT and SNEGSKA (reference sequence). V lost 3 bases, J lost 2 bases, and 11 bases lay in between. The CDR3 loop spans 14 amino acids. In nucleotides, the CDR3 is TGCAGTGCTAGGGGCCCAGGGACTGGAAACACCATATATTTT. Translation gives CSARGPGTGNTIYF.

This clonotype was seen a few times. The rearrangement links TRBV18 to TRBJ2-5; 8 bases fit TRBD2. Germline loops: CDR1 KGHSH, CDR2 LQKENI. Unmatched junction bases numbered 4, after V lost 2 bases and J lost 2 bases. The CDR3 covers 15 residues. The CDR3 loop is CASSPSGGLQETQYF. CDR3 DNA: TGTGCCAGCTCACCATCGGGGGGGTTGCAAGAGACCCAGTACTTC.

This clonotype was seen at least ten times. The chain recombines TRBV6-5 with TRBJ1-5; D call uncertain. The CDR3 length is 15 residues. Trimming stripped 6 bases from V and 0 bases from J, with 12 bases between. Germline V gene lookup returns CDR1 MNHEY and CDR2 SVGAGI. The CDR3 DNA is TGTGCCAGCAGGGCGACTCTGTATAGCAATCAGCCCCAGCATTTT. This gives the protein CASRATLYSNQPQHF.

This clonotype was picked up many times. V is TRBV6-6 and J is TRBJ2-3; 10 bases are shared with TRBD1. The length of the CDR3 is 14 residues. J gave up 4 bases and V 11 bases, and 9 bases lay outside the gene matches. The germline V gene has CDR1 MNHNY and CDR2 SVGAGI (reference sequence). The CDR3 nucleotides are TGTGCCGCAACACGGGACAGGGGATCAGATACGCAGTATTTT. This codes for CAATRDRGSDTQYF.

The chain carries TRBV2 and TRBJ2-1; the D is unclear. Trimming pared 0 bases from V and 8 bases from J, leaving 14 bases between. Germline V CDR1 and CDR2: SNHLY, FYNNEI. The CDR3 has 15 residues. DNA for the CDR3: TGTGCCAGCAGTGAAGCGTATCAGCGAGTTCATGAGCAGTTCTTC. The encoded protein is CASSEAYQRVHEQFF. The full variable domain, with the rest looked up from reference TRBV2 and TRBJ2-1, is EPEVTQTPSHQVTQMGQEVILRCVPISNHLYFYWYRQILGQKVEFLVSFYNNEISEKSEIFDDQFSVERPDGSNFTLKIRSTKLEDSAMYFCASSEAYQRVHEQFFGPGTRLTVL.

Written as DNA, the CDR3 is TGTGCCAGCAGTTCAGGACAACTTGGCACCGGGGAGCTGTTTTTT. It encodes CASSSGQLGTGELFF. The rearrangement uses TRBV5-4 and TRBJ2-2, with D perhaps TRBD1 (5 bases). Germline values: CDR1 SGHNT, CDR2 YYREEE (reference sequence). Deletions cut 5 bases from V and 4 bases from J, with 15 bases between. The CDR3 totals 15 residues. Drawing the rest from reference TRBV5-4 and TRBJ2-2, the complete variable domain is ETGVTQSPTHLIKTRGQQVTLRCSSQSGHNTVSWYQQALGQGPQFIFQYYREEENGRGNFPPRFSGLQFPNYSSELNVNALELDDSALYLCASSSGQLGTGELFFGEGSRLTVL.

This clonotype was counted between two and nine times. The chain is built from TRBV12-3 or TRBV12-4 and TRBJ2-1, with 9 bases identical to TRBD1. The CDR3 has 17 residues. V lost 3 bases to trimming and J lost 4 bases; unmatched junction nucleotides: 10. Written as DNA, the CDR3 is TGTGCCAGCAGTTTCGTTGTTGGGACAGGGAGATACAATGAGCAGTTCTTC. Protein product: CASSFVVGTGRYNEQFF.

This clonotype was detected a few times. The chain recombines TRBV6-2 or TRBV6-3 with TRBJ2-1; D assignment may be TRBD1 or TRBD2 (5 bases each). From germline, CDR1 is MNHEY and CDR2 SVGEGT. CDR3 length: 15 amino acids. V was clipped by 9 bases and J by 0 bases, with 15 bases between them. CDR3 nucleotides: TGTGCCAGTTCCGAGAGGGGAAGCTCCTACAATGAGCAGTTCTTC. Amino acid sequence: CASSERGSSYNEQFF.

The rearrangement uses TRBV12-3 or TRBV12-4 and TRBJ2-5; D gene unclear. CDR3 size: 12 residues. V lost 5 bases, J lost 4 bases, and 8 bases lay in between. In nucleotides, the CDR3 is TGTGCCAGCAGTGAAAGGCGAGAGACCCAGTACTTC. Its translation: CASSERRETQYF.

This clonotype turned up a few times. The chain carries TRBV4-1 and TRBJ2-1; D uncertain. CDR1 MGHRA and CDR2 YSYEKL come from the germline V gene. The CDR3 is 20 residues long. Trimming removed 1 base from V and 0 bases from J, with 22 bases in between. In DNA form, the CDR3 reads TGCGCCAGCAGCCAAGCCGTGAGTTGGAACCTTTGGAGCTCCTACAATGAGCAGTTCTTC. It yields the protein CASSQAVSWNLWSSYNEQFF.

This clonotype was seen more than once but under ten times. The chain uses TRBV12-3 or TRBV12-4 and TRBJ2-5, with TRBD1 identical over 8 bases. This CDR3 has 15 amino acids. Trimming cost V 4 bases and J 4 bases; bases outside gene matches: 8. The CDR3 DNA reads as TGTGCCAGCAGTTCTACTTCGACAGGGGCAGAGACCCAGTACTTC. Encoded protein: CASSSTSTGAETQYF.